This TCR beta chain was recorded in a study of blood T cell repertoires in COVID-19 (dated by TCRdb to the early 2020s). Describing the broader study: Samples from collaborators originated in the United States, Italy and Spain and spanned both the acute and convalescent phases of COVID-19. The material from the prospective study consisted of cDNA or gDNA derived from T cells, B-cell-depleted T cells, or PBMCs. The samples were drawn from two sources: the first 160 participants of the ongoing ImmuneRACE study, and over 1,000 subjects contributed by 6 global collaborators. A freely available public database, intended as a resource for researchers studying the immune response to SARS-CoV-2, is where the repertoires were released. Where HLA class I and class II types were available, the types were taken from metadata supplied by the sample provider, not from assay-based typing. The dataset comprised deeply sampled blood TCRbeta repertoires from subjects exposed to, actively infected with, or recovered from COVID-19. A de-identified subject ID, COVID-19 status, age in years and sex were almost always included in the sample metadata. Overall study outcomes, separate from this receptor: The amount of clinical and demographic metadata varied by source and participant and was provided uncurated.

The immunoSEQ Assay, a bias-controlled multiplex PCR, was used to amplify TCRbeta CDR3 regions from genomic DNA. The authors' pipeline ran thus. The number of nucleated cells in each sample was estimated by amplification of reference gene primers within the assay. To quantify the absolute abundance of each unique TCRbeta CDR3 rearrangement, sequence reads were collapsed and filtered. For each sample, productive Simpson clonality was calculated as the square root of Simpson's diversity index across productive rearrangements. Not all clones reach the TCRdb copy of this immuneACCESS table, which keeps in-frame sequences only. Checked studies attribute under half of the gap to unresolved V genes and leave the rest unexplained. The D gene and trimming were derived from the DNA, and the V and J assignments and clone size from that table. This sample lists 250,000 to 350,000 clones; 70% to 85% were detected once. More than 1.1% of the sample is taken by the ten largest.

One collaborating source in Seattle enrolled patients during active infection and followed them longitudinally through the course of disease. Whole blood was collected in K2EDTA tubes by collaborating institutions according to the institutions' own protocols. Collaborator samples were shipped for TCRbeta analysis as frozen whole blood, isolated PBMCs, or DNA extracted from either sample type. This clone was detected only once. Its cognate antigen has yet to be identified. Base-call qualities are not available, and no considerably larger clone is one nucleotide away. The germline V gene (reference sequence) yields GTSNPN for CDR1 and SVGIG for CDR2. From the cysteine up to the phenylalanine, the CDR3 has a length of 14 residues. Kept here is only the CDR3 DNA, which spans 42 bases and is read in frame from base 1. V is pared back by 2 bases and J by 4 bases, with 14 bases lying between the germline termini.

The receptor's source is a human donor with COVID-19, enrolled during active disease. The donor label of this sample is uncertain. Sequences were obtained from peripheral blood. The V and J segments used are TRBV30 and TRBJ1-2; the D gene assignment is ambiguous. At the DNA level, the sequence is TGTGCCTGGAGTATCGGTACCTCCCTCTATGGCTACACCTTC. The translation is CAWSIGTSLYGYTF.